The 3 T cell receptor beta chains presented below share a single source sample, sequenced in a study of T cells expressing NK-cell markers. Each CDR3 protein gets one entry in TCRdb, which reprocessed the 5' RACE reads and gives no DNA. Recorded for this sample: 200,000 to 300,000 distinct CDR3 sequences. The sample comprised blood T cells: a sorted CD56 or NKG2C T cell subset, CD4+ or CD8+ T cells, or bulk PBMC T cells (not recorded which). These receptors all come from a man between 18 and 35 years old in good health.

The chain uses TRBV5-1 and TRBJ1-5. The CDR3 is 17 amino acids. Germline CDR1 reads SGHRS; CDR2 reads YFSETQ. CDR3 sequence reads: CASSLTPVGYSNQPQHF.

This sequence joins TRBV27 and TRBJ1-2; the TCRdb D gene call, TRBD1, has no DNA to confirm it. Per germline, CDR1 MNHEY and CDR2 SMNVEV (reference sequence). The CDR3 spans 14 residues. The CDR3: CASSPRGTNYGYTF.

The V call is TRBV29-1, the J call TRBJ2-2. Germline loops: CDR1 SQVTM, CDR2 ANQGSEA. The CDR3 extends over 13 amino acids. CDR3 sequence: CSGLDWVAGELFF.